These T cell receptor beta chains were read from a single sample in a study of T cells in Graves' hyperthyroidism and ophthalmopathy. MiXCR, applied by TCRdb to the multiplex PCR reads, yields one record per CDR3 protein. Of about 400,000 distinct CDR3 sequences in the sample, under 15% are singletons; the top ten hold roughly 13%. The source material was blood. Receptor source: a man younger than 35 with Graves' ophthalmopathy. Both conserved end residues are part of each CDR3. A D gene is named only where the DNA matches it firmly. Rows give clone size only sometimes, using once, few, many, or a class for an expanded clone.

many	TRBV7-9	TRBJ1-5	NA	TGTGCCAGCAGCTTAGATTTAAGGAATCAGCCCCAGCATTTT	CASSLDLRNQPQHF
NA	TRBV3-1	TRBJ1-4	NA	TGTGCCAGCAGCCAAGAAATCATAAGAGATCAGGACCTGGGTTTTCTAAATGAAAAACTGTTTTTT	CASSQEIIRDQDLGFLNEKLFF
many	TRBV30	TRBJ2-5	NA	TGTGCCTGGACATCGGGCCTTCAAGAGACCCAGTACTTC	CAWTSGLQETQYF
many	TRBV7-8	TRBJ2-3	NA	TGTGCCAGCAGCTTCGGATGGGGGGCACACACAGATACGCAGTATTTT	CASSFGWGAHTDTQYF
NA	TRBV18	TRBJ1-1	NA	TGTGCCAGCTCACCACAGGGGGGGTCTCTTGAAGCTTTCTTT	CASSPQGGSLEAFF
many	TRBV5-1	TRBJ1-6	TRBD1	TGCGCCAGCAGCGACAGGGTCGGGCGCTCACCCCTCCACTTT	CASSDRVGRSPLHF
few	TRBV6-1	TRBJ2-7	TRBD1	TGCGCCAGCAGACGTGGACAGGGGGCAGACTACGAGCAGTACTTC	CASRRGQGADYEQYF
NA	TRBV20-1	TRBJ2-3	NA	TGCAGTTCGACAGGCCATTCAGATACGCAGTATTTT	CSSTGHSDTQYF
many	TRBV15	TRBJ2-1	TRBD2	TGTGCCACCAGCAGATACACTAGCGGAAACTACAATGAGCAGTTCTTC	CATSRYTSGNYNEQFF
NA	TRBV14	TRBJ1-6	NA	TGTGCCAGCAGCTCCCAGCCGAATTCACCCCTCCACTTT	CASSSQPNSPLHF
few	TRBV11-3	TRBJ1-2	TRBD1	TGTGCCAGCAGCTTGGGCCGCCGGGACAGGACGAACTATGGCTACACCTTC	CASSLGRRDRTNYGYTF
many	TRBV6-1	TRBJ1-2	TRBD1	TGTGCCAGCACTGTGGGACAGGGACTTAACTATGGCTACACCTTC	CASTVGQGLNYGYTF
many	TRBV30	TRBJ1-1	TRBD1	TGTGCCTGGATGCGAACGGACAGGTACACTGAAGCTTTCTTT	CAWMRTDRYTEAFF
many	TRBV20-1	TRBJ1-1	NA	TGCAGTGCTAGGCACTGGAACACTGAAGCTTTCTTT	CSARHWNTEAFF
many	TRBV5-1	TRBJ2-1	NA	TGCGCCAGCAGCGTGGGCCCCTCCTACAATGAGCAGTTCTTC	CASSVGPSYNEQFF
few	TRBV11-2	TRBJ2-1	NA	TGTGCCAGCAGGCGTGGGACTTGGAGCTCCTACAATGAGCAGTTCTTC	CASRRGTWSSYNEQFF
many	TRBV5-1	TRBJ1-1	TRBD1	TGCGCCAGCAAGTTACAGGGGGATACTGAAGCTTTCTTT	CASKLQGDTEAFF
NA	TRBV19	TRBJ1-5	NA	TGTGCCAGTAGTATAAGGCGAGGGGCAGGGCAGCCCCAGCATTTT	CASSIRRGAGQPQHF
many	TRBV11-3	TRBJ2-2	NA	TGTGCCAGCAGCTTCAGGGTAGACACCGGGGAGCTGTTTTTT	CASSFRVDTGELFF
many	TRBV27	TRBJ2-7	NA	TGTGCCAGCAGTTTTGGCACGACCTACGAGCAGTACTTC	CASSFGTTYEQYF
many	TRBV6-1	TRBJ2-1	NA	TGTGCCAGCAGTGAAGGGCAGGGTGATTACGATGAGCAGTTCTTC	CASSEGQGDYDEQFF
many	TRBV4-1	TRBJ2-7	TRBD1	TGCGCCAGCAGCCAATGGACAGGGATGGACGAGCAGTACTTC	CASSQWTGMDEQYF
few	TRBV7-7	TRBJ2-1	NA	TGTGCTAGCAGCCTCGCCAACGGGGATGAGCAGTTCTTC	CASSLANGDEQFF
many	TRBV11-2	TRBJ1-2	TRBD1	TGTGCCAGCAGCTTAGCGACAGGGGGTTTTAGTGACTATGGCTACACCTTC	CASSLATGGFSDYGYTF
many	TRBV5-8	TRBJ2-7	NA	TGTGCCAGTCAGCGGGACAAGGTCCTCGCGAGGCAGTACTTC	CASQRDKVLARQYF
NA	TRBV5-1	TRBJ2-7	TRBD2	TGCGTCAGCAGCCTGTGGAGTAGCGGGGACCCAACCTACGAGCAGTACTTC	CVSSLWSSGDPTYEQYF
many	TRBV28	TRBJ2-1	NA	TGTGCCAGTGAGGGTCGGGGGCACAATGAGCAGTTCTTC	CASEGRGHNEQFF
many	TRBV5-1	TRBJ1-1	NA	TGCGCCAGCAGCTTGTCCTCGGCAGGGATTAGCATGAACACTGAAGCTTTCTTT	CASSLSSAGISMNTEAFF
few	TRBV5-6	TRBJ2-7	NA	TGTGCCAGCAGCGGCGGGCCTCTTCTTAACTCCTACGAGCAGTACTTC	CASSGGPLLNSYEQYF
few	TRBV19	TRBJ2-3	NA	TGTGCCAGGACAACGAAGACAGATACGCAGTATTTT	CARTTKTDTQYF
NA	TRBV5-8	TRBJ1-4	NA	TGTGCCAGCAGGAGATACGGGGGCGAAAAACTGTTTTTT	CASRRYGGEKLFF
many	TRBV11-2	TRBJ2-2	NA	TGTGCCAGCAGCTTAAACAGCCCCGGGGAGCTGTTTTTT	CASSLNSPGELFF
many	TRBV11-2	TRBJ1-6	NA	TGTGCCAGCAGCTTAATGCGGGCGGGGATTACCTCACCCCTCCACTTT	CASSLMRAGITSPLHF
many	TRBV3-1	TRBJ2-7	NA	TGTGCCAGCAGCCAAGATGGGGTCGCCGAGCAGTACTTC	CASSQDGVAEQYF
many	TRBV3-1	TRBJ2-1	TRBD2	TGTGCCAGCAGACCAAGCGGGACTAGAATCTCCTACAATGAGCAGTTCTTC	CASRPSGTRISYNEQFF
many	TRBV27	TRBJ2-3	NA	TGTGCCAGCAGCTTTTGGGGTCGCACAGATACGCAGTATTTT	CASSFWGRTDTQYF
many	TRBV2	TRBJ1-6	NA	TGTGCCAGCGGCCTGACAGCAATCAATTCACCCCTCCACTTT	CASGLTAINSPLHF
many	TRBV9	TRBJ1-1	NA	TGTGCCAGCAGCATCCACAGGGACACTGAAGCTTTCTTT	CASSIHRDTEAFF
NA	TRBV27	TRBJ2-1	NA	TGTGCCAGCAGACTCACAGGGCTGACCTGGGGCAATGAGCAGTTCTTC	CASRLTGLTWGNEQFF
many	TRBV2	TRBJ2-7	NA	TGTGCCAGCAGTCCCATCCCCATGCAGTACTCCTACGAGCAGTACTTC	CASSPIPMQYSYEQYF
NA	TRBV20-1	TRBJ1-1	TRBD1	TGCAGTGCTCCTCCGGGACAGGGCCAAGGAGCTTTCTTT	CSAPPGQGQGAFF
few	TRBV30	TRBJ1-1	NA	TGTGCCTGGAGTCCTAGGGGAGCTTTCTTT	CAWSPRGAFF
NA	TRBV5-1	TRBJ2-7	NA	TGCGCCAGCAGCATGGCAGGGTACGAGCAGTACTTC	CASSMAGYEQYF
many	TRBV6-1	TRBJ2-5	NA	TGTGCCAGCAAGACAGCCTACCAAGAGACCCAGTACTTC	CASKTAYQETQYF
NA	TRBV11-2	TRBJ2-7	NA	TGTGCCAGCAGCTTAAACTTCAACTACGAGCAGTACTTC	CASSLNFNYEQYF
NA	TRBV6-1	TRBJ2-2	TRBD2	TGTGCCAGCAGCCAGCGGGGAACTGGCGGGTGGACCGGGGAGCTGTTTTTT	CASSQRGTGGWTGELFF
NA	TRBV7-9	TRBJ2-2	TRBD1	TGTGCCAGCAGCTTAGGGGACAGACCCACCGGGGAGCTGTTTTTT	CASSLGDRPTGELFF
few	TRBV19	TRBJ2-5	TRBD2	TGTGCCAGTAGTATTGGACTAGCGGCCGTCCAAGAGACCCAGTACTTC	CASSIGLAAVQETQYF
many	TRBV29-1	TRBJ2-1	NA	TGCAGCGTTGCGTCTAGCAGAAATGAGCAGTTCTTC	CSVASSRNEQFF
NA	TRBV27	TRBJ2-7	NA	TGTGCCAGCAGTTTTTGGGGGCCCTCCTACGAGCAGTACTTC	CASSFWGPSYEQYF